This TCR beta chain derives from a study of blood T cells in healthy people across ages. The CDR3 is 17 amino acids. Trimming pared 1 base from V and 5 bases from J, leaving 20 bases between. The germline V gene has CDR1 KGHSH and CDR2 LQKENI. Alongside a J-beta primer mix, a sample-barcoded 5' primer served in a second PCR lasting about 7 to 11 cycles. Every single cDNA molecule received a tag from a template-switch adaptor with 12 random nucleotides. TCRdb reprocessed the 5' RACE reads via MiXCR and lists one record per CDR3 protein. The repertoire holds 1.5 million to 2 million distinct CDR3 sequences, with around half as singletons. Per individual sample, total RNA of at least 6 micrograms was extracted.

The TCR sequence derives from a woman between 40 and 55 years old in good health. The sample comprised blood. The V call is TRBV18, the J call TRBJ2-5; D is perhaps TRBD1 or TRBD2 (5 bases each). The CDR3 DNA sequence: TGTGCCAGCTCACCACTTGGGGACCAGATAATTGGGGAGACCCAGTACTTC. This codes for CASSPLGDQIIGETQYF.